A selection of T cell receptor beta chains follows, all from one sample in a study of circulating CD8 cells and anti-PD-1 response in melanoma. TCRdb itself ran the reads through MiXCR, one entry per CDR3 protein. The repertoire holds more than 350 distinct CDR3 sequences, with 8.5% to 10% as singletons. Material: CD8+ T cells from PBMCs, obtained at baseline or after one month of anti-PD-1 therapy (not recorded which). Receptors originate from a human donor with melanoma. CDR3s include the opening cysteine and the closing phenylalanine or tryptophan. Each record gives: CDR3 length, D gene, clone size, V gene, J gene, CDR3 DNA, CDR3 protein. A D gene is named only where the DNA matches it firmly. Where a row states a size, it is once, few, many or the class of an expanded clone; other rows omit it.

length: 15
D: TRBD1
size: large
V: TRBV7-2
J: TRBJ1-5
DNA: TGTGCCAGCAGCTTAGGCCGGGACAGTCCTCTGGCCCAGCATTTT
CDR3: CASSLGRDSPLAQHF

length: 14
D: .
size: large
V: TRBV18
J: TRBJ2-7
DNA: TGTGCCAGCTCACCCACAGGGTACTTCGGCGAGCAGTACTTC
CDR3: CASSPTGYFGEQYF

length: 20
D: TRBD2
size: large
V: TRBV28
J: TRBJ2-4
DNA: TGTGCCAGCAAGCCACCCGACGCGGGACTAAACATCCTAGCCAAAAACATTCAGTACTTC
CDR3: CASKPPDAGLNILAKNIQYF

length: 16
D: TRBD2
size: large
V: TRBV24-1
J: TRBJ2-1
DNA: TGTGCCACCAGTGACCTGGCGGGGGGGGCATACAATGAGCAGTTCTTC
CDR3: CATSDLAGGAYNEQFF

length: 12
D: .
size: large
V: TRBV28
J: TRBJ2-5
DNA: TGTGCCAGCAGCCGGTACCCCGAGACCCAGTACTTC
CDR3: CASSRYPETQYF

length: 15
D: TRBD2
size: large
V: TRBV14
J: TRBJ2-1
DNA: TGTGCCAGCAGCCAAGAATCGGCGGGAGACAATGAGCAGTTCTTC
CDR3: CASSQESAGDNEQFF

length: 13
D: .
size: large
V: TRBV27
J: TRBJ2-5
DNA: TGTGCCAGCAGTCCCTCCCGACGGGGGACCCAGTACTTC
CDR3: CASSPSRRGTQYF

length: 15
D: TRBD2
size: .
V: TRBV6-5
J: TRBJ2-7
DNA: TGTGCCAGCAGTTATGGTCAAGGCGGGAGTGGCGAGCAGTACTTC
CDR3: CASSYGQGGSGEQYF

length: 15
D: TRBD1
size: medium-sized
V: TRBV20-1
J: TRBJ2-7
DNA: TGCAGTGCCACGATGGATAATACAGGGGGCTACGAGCAGTACTTC
CDR3: CSATMDNTGGYEQYF

length: 15
D: .
size: large
V: TRBV27
J: TRBJ2-7
DNA: TGTGCCAGCAGTTTATCTACAGCCAGCTCCTACGAGCAGTACTTC
CDR3: CASSLSTASSYEQYF

length: 17
D: .
size: medium-sized
V: TRBV21-1
J: TRBJ2-7
DNA: TGTGCCAGCAGCAAAGCGCCCTACAGGGGGCGAGGGTACGAGCAGTACTTC
CDR3: CASSKAPYRGRGYEQYF

length: 15
D: .
size: .
V: TRBV18
J: TRBJ2-2
DNA: TGTGCCAGCTCACCCCGACAGGACACCACCGGGGAGCTGTTTTTT
CDR3: CASSPRQDTTGELFF

length: 16
D: TRBD2
size: medium-sized
V: TRBV7-2
J: TRBJ2-7
DNA: TGTGCCAGCAGCCCCCGGGGTAGCGGGAGCACCGACGAGCAGTACTTC
CDR3: CASSPRGSGSTDEQYF

length: 15
D: TRBD2
size: large
V: TRBV7-2
J: TRBJ2-7
DNA: TGTGCCAGCAGCAACCGGACTAGCGGGAACCGAGAGCAGTACTTC
CDR3: CASSNRTSGNREQYF

length: 14
D: TRBD2
size: .
V: TRBV19
J: TRBJ2-1
DNA: TGTGCCAGTAGTATAGGGGCGGGGGACAATGAGCAGTTCTTC
CDR3: CASSIGAGDNEQFF

length: 15
D: TRBD1
size: medium-sized
V: TRBV7-8
J: TRBJ2-2
DNA: TGTGCCAGCAGCTTGCAGACAGGGGCAGCCGGGGAGCTGTTTTTT
CDR3: CASSLQTGAAGELFF

length: 14
D: .
size: large
V: TRBV20-1
J: TRBJ2-7
DNA: TGCAGTGCTAGGGACTACTTCGAATCCTACGAGCAGTACTTC
CDR3: CSARDYFESYEQYF

length: 19
D: TRBD2
size: medium-sized
V: TRBV6-1
J: TRBJ2-3
DNA: TGTGCCACCGTGGCTAGCGGGCTAGGGTATGCGGCTATCACAGATACGCAGTATTTT
CDR3: CATVASGLGYAAITDTQYF

length: 13
D: TRBD1
size: .
V: TRBV29-1
J: TRBJ1-1
DNA: TGCGGCGTTGCAGGGGGCAAGAACACTGAAGCTCTCTTT
CDR3: CGVAGGKNTEALF

length: 15
D: TRBD2
size: large
V: TRBV27
J: TRBJ2-7
DNA: TGTGCCAGCAGTTTAAGTAGCGGGAGCTCCTACGAGCAGTACTTC
CDR3: CASSLSSGSSYEQYF

length: 15
D: TRBD2
size: .
V: TRBV11-2
J: TRBJ2-3
DNA: TGTGCCAGCAGCCGGACTAGCGGTAGCACAGATACGCAGTATTTT
CDR3: CASSRTSGSTDTQYF

length: 16
D: .
size: large
V: TRBV7-2
J: TRBJ2-3
DNA: TGTGCCAGCAGCTTAGCACGGGTAGCGGCCCCAGATACGCAGTATTTT
CDR3: CASSLARVAAPDTQYF

length: 16
D: .
size: large
V: TRBV5-6
J: TRBJ2-7
DNA: TGTGCCAGCAGCTTGGAGGGAAACAGACGGGCTTACGAGCAGTACTTC
CDR3: CASSLEGNRRAYEQYF

length: 15
D: .
size: large
V: TRBV7-3
J: TRBJ2-1
DNA: TGTGCCAGCAGTCCCGGGACTTTTTCCTACAATGAGCAGTTCTTC
CDR3: CASSPGTFSYNEQFF

length: 15
D: .
size: few
V: TRBV25-1
J: TRBJ1-1
DNA: TGTGCCAGCAGTGAACGGGCAGGGTTGAACACTGAAGCTTTCTTT
CDR3: CASSERAGLNTEAFF

length: 14
D: TRBD1
size: .
V: TRBV28
J: TRBJ2-7
DNA: TGTGCCAGCAGTCTCCCCGGGACAGGGAACGGGCAGCACTTC
CDR3: CASSLPGTGNGQHF

length: 15
D: .
size: medium-sized
V: TRBV7-2
J: TRBJ2-3
DNA: TGTGCCAGCAGGCACGGAGGCAGTTTCACAGATACGCAGTATTTT
CDR3: CASRHGGSFTDTQYF

length: 13
D: .
size: large
V: TRBV2
J: TRBJ1-5
DNA: TGTGCCAGCAGTCAGGGACCTCGGCAGCCCCAGCATTTT
CDR3: CASSQGPRQPQHF

length: 17
D: TRBD2
size: medium-sized
V: TRBV12-3/TRBV12-4
J: TRBJ2-3
DNA: TGTGCCAGCAGTTTGGAGTTGGCGGGGGGGCTCCCAGATACGCAGTATTTT
CDR3: CASSLELAGGLPDTQYF

length: 13
D: .
size: large
V: TRBV27
J: TRBJ2-7
DNA: TGTGCCAGCAGTTTAGGGGGGAGCTACGAGCAGTACTTC
CDR3: CASSLGGSYEQYF

length: 15
D: .
size: .
V: TRBV7-3
J: TRBJ2-2
DNA: TGTGCCAGCAGCTCTTTCACAGGGCCCACCGGGGAGCTGTTTTTT
CDR3: CASSSFTGPTGELFF

length: 12
D: .
size: large
V: TRBV2
J: TRBJ1-1
DNA: TGTGCCATACTTTCAGGTGGGACTGAAGCTTTCTTT
CDR3: CAILSGGTEAFF

length: 16
D: .
size: large
V: TRBV27
J: TRBJ2-5
DNA: TGTGCCAGCAGTGCCCCCCCCCCGGGACCCCAAGAGACCCAGTACTTC
CDR3: CASSAPPPGPQETQYF

length: 14
D: .
size: large
V: TRBV27
J: TRBJ1-3
DNA: TGTGCCAGCAGTCTTACTGTCTCTGGAAACACCATATATTTT
CDR3: CASSLTVSGNTIYF

length: 15
D: .
size: medium-sized
V: TRBV9
J: TRBJ1-3
DNA: TGTGCCAGCAGCGTAACCGGGAGCTCTGGAAACACCATATATTTT
CDR3: CASSVTGSSGNTIYF

length: 14
D: .
size: large
V: TRBV24-1
J: TRBJ2-1
DNA: TGTGCCACCAGTGATTCCGGGCCTTACAATGAGCAGTTCTTC
CDR3: CATSDSGPYNEQFF

length: 15
D: TRBD1
size: medium-sized
V: TRBV27
J: TRBJ2-7
DNA: TGTGCCAGCCACTCCGGGACAGTTAGCTCCTACGAGCAGTACTTC
CDR3: CASHSGTVSSYEQYF

length: 16
D: TRBD1
size: large
V: TRBV9
J: TRBJ2-3
DNA: TGTGCCAGCAGCGGCCTAGGAGACAGGGGGACAGATACGCAGTATTTT
CDR3: CASSGLGDRGTDTQYF

length: 14
D: TRBD1
size: medium-sized
V: TRBV2
J: TRBJ2-7
DNA: TGTGCCAGCAGCGCCAGGGGGCGCAACTACGAGCAGTACTTC
CDR3: CASSARGRNYEQYF

length: 14
D: .
size: large
V: TRBV27
J: TRBJ1-2
DNA: TGTGCCAGCAGTTTTTCGACAGATTCCTATGGCTACACCTTC
CDR3: CASSFSTDSYGYTF

length: 13
D: .
size: large
V: TRBV5-4
J: TRBJ2-5
DNA: TGTGCCAGCAGCACCTCGGACCCGGGGACCCAGTACTTC
CDR3: CASSTSDPGTQYF

length: 15
D: .
size: large
V: TRBV27
J: TRBJ1-1
DNA: TGTGCCAGCAGTTTATCTCTGGGGAGTAGGACGGTGGCTTTCTTT
CDR3: CASSLSLGSRTVAFF

length: 15
D: TRBD1
size: large
V: TRBV9
J: TRBJ2-3
DNA: TGTGCCAGCAGCAAAACAGGGGGAAGCAATCAGCCCCAGTATTTT
CDR3: CASSKTGGSNQPQYF

length: 16
D: .
size: large
V: TRBV9
J: TRBJ2-3
DNA: TGTGCCAGCAGCGTAGCTCGTAGTACTAGCACAGATACGCAGTATTTT
CDR3: CASSVARSTSTDTQYF

length: 14
D: .
size: .
V: TRBV29-1
J: TRBJ2-1
DNA: TGCAGCGTCCCCACGCAGTCCTTTTACAATGTGCAGTTCTTC
CDR3: CSVPTQSFYNVQFF

length: 13
D: .
size: .
V: TRBV18
J: TRBJ2-3
DNA: TGTGCCAGCTCACCACTAGGCACAGATACGCAGTATTTT
CDR3: CASSPLGTDTQYF

length: 14
D: .
size: large
V: TRBV5-4
J: TRBJ2-3
DNA: TGTGCCAGCAGAATCAGAGGGCAGGAGGATACGCAGTATTTT
CDR3: CASRIRGQEDTQYF

length: 15
D: .
size: medium-sized
V: TRBV20-1
J: TRBJ1-2
DNA: TGCAGTGCTAGAGATGACGGCAGCCTAGCGTATGGCTACACCTTC
CDR3: CSARDDGSLAYGYTF

length: 15
D: TRBD1
size: medium-sized
V: TRBV9
J: TRBJ2-1
DNA: TGTGCCAGCAGCGGCGGACAGGGTGGGTACAATGAGCAGTTCTTC
CDR3: CASSGGQGGYNEQFF

length: 13
D: .
size: large
V: TRBV5-1
J: TRBJ1-2
DNA: TGCGCCAGCAGTCACGACAAGCCCTATGGCTACACCTTC
CDR3: CASSHDKPYGYTF

length: 13
D: .
size: large
V: TRBV28
J: TRBJ1-2
DNA: TGTGCCAGCACCTTGACGAACGCCTATGGCTACACCTTC
CDR3: CASTLTNAYGYTF

length: 13
D: .
size: large
V: TRBV25-1
J: TRBJ1-5
DNA: TGTGCCAGCTTGGGCAGGGTTGGCCAGCCCCAGCATTTT
CDR3: CASLGRVGQPQHF

length: 16
D: .
size: large
V: TRBV4-1
J: TRBJ2-2
DNA: TGCGCCAGCAGCCAAGTAGCAGGAACGAACACCGGGGAGCTGTTTTTT
CDR3: CASSQVAGTNTGELFF

length: 16
D: .
size: large
V: TRBV4-3
J: TRBJ2-2
DNA: TGCGCCAGCAAAGAACGCGGGACAGTAAACACCGGGGAGCTGTTTTTT
CDR3: CASKERGTVNTGELFF

length: 15
D: .
size: medium-sized
V: TRBV7-6
J: TRBJ2-1
DNA: TGTGCCAGCAGCTTAGGACCCAGCTCCTACAATGAGCAGTTCTTC
CDR3: CASSLGPSSYNEQFF

length: 15
D: TRBD1
size: large
V: TRBV7-2
J: TRBJ2-1
DNA: TGTGCCAGCAGCTTAGTTGGGACAGTCTACAATGAGCAGTTCTTC
CDR3: CASSLVGTVYNEQFF

length: 14
D: .
size: large
V: TRBV6-5
J: TRBJ2-7
DNA: TGTGCCAGCAGTTACGGGTCAGGGCGGATCGAGCAGTACTTC
CDR3: CASSYGSGRIEQYF

length: 19
D: .
size: medium-sized
V: TRBV21-1
J: TRBJ2-1
DNA: TGTGCCAGCAGAAGACTAGCGGGGGACGCTGGTATTAGATACAATGAGCAGTTCTTC
CDR3: CASRRLAGDAGIRYNEQFF

length: 15
D: .
size: few
V: TRBV28
J: TRBJ2-3
DNA: TGTGCCAGCAGTAGTGGGGCTAGCTCCATAGATACGCAGTATTTT
CDR3: CASSSGASSIDTQYF